Listed below are T cell receptor beta chains from one sample, sequenced in a study of T cell responses to AZD1222 COVID-19 vaccine. Profiling relied on immunoSEQ multiplex PCR, and the TCRdb table lists in-frame clones only, not all of them. In the table there are around 100,000 clones, approximately 89% of which are singletons. This specimen consisted of peripheral blood, obtained on day 0 of MenACWY control vaccination. The receptors here all came from an adult in good health. CDR3s include the opening cysteine and the closing phenylalanine or tryptophan.

TRBV6-1,CASSGGGQGALYGYTF
TRBV28,CASRDHRGGYTF
TRBV10-3,CATRGDRVGGTDTQYF
TRBV5-5,CASALVPSVAYNEQFF
TRBV27,CASSLSFAFGELFF
TRBV2,CASRESGASPLHF
TRBV4-1,CASSQDGGRERTQYF
TRBV3-1/TRBV3-2,CASSQGSGGYTF
TRBV7-8,CASWDGRANWEQFF
TRBV6-5,CASTRTAKGEKLFF
TRBV4-2,CASSQDGGWQDYGYTF
TRBV23-1,CASSQSYSRGNKDHSPLHF
TRBV28,CASSLAAGDTQYF
TRBV4-1,CASSQEGPGTNQPQHF
TRBV14,CASSQVGGYYGYTF
TRBV28,CASSNAGGQSSYEQYF
TRBV27,CASSFQGRGSPLHF
TRBV12-3/TRBV12-4,CASSLTVYEQYF
TRBV9,CASSVDPRAGGELFF
TRBV28,CASSSTGVGLGANVLTF
TRBV28,CASSSGLAGGPSEQFF
TRBV7-8,CASSPRNYQMNTEAFF
TRBV7-2,CASSLVRGGGFSYEQYF
TRBV2,CASSYPIQGHETQYF
TRBV2,CASSGQGQGSGNTIYF
TRBV7-9,CASSRPPLAGLGEQYF
TRBV3-1/TRBV3-2,CASSQEWTATYGYTF
TRBV2,CASSEYRAQPQHF
TRBV3-1/TRBV3-2,CASSQRGGLNQPQHF
TRBV5-6,CASSLAGIGTQYF